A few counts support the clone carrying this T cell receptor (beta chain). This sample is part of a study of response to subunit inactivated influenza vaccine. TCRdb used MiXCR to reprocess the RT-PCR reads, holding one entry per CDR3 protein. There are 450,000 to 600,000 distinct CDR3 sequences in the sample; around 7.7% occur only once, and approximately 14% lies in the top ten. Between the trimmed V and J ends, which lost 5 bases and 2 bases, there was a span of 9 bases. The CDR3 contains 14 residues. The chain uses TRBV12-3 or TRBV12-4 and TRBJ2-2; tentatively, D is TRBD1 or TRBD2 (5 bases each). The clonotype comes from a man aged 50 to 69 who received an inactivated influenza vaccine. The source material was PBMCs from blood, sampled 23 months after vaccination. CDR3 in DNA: TGTGCCAGCAGTCAGAGGGACAACACCGGGGAGCTGTTTTTT. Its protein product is CASSQRDNTGELFF.